This TCR beta chain originates from a study of human T cells and chemical hapten exposure. Time point meaning: patch test 1, 2 weeks after DPC sensitization. Sample treatment: therapeutic diphenylcyclopropenone sensitization with weekly scalp DPC. TCRdb passed the RACE reads through MiXCR, listing each CDR3 protein once. Among 150,000 to 200,000 distinct CDR3 sequences, roughly 14% were seen once, and the ten largest hold about 1.7%. The table lists this clonotype with a count of one. Its antigen is currently unknown. The germline CDR1 and CDR2 sequences are SGHNT and YYREEE (reference sequence). V lost 0 bases, J lost 2 bases, and 9 bases lay in between. The CDR3 totals 16 residues. Study results and limitations: It should be noted that donors had alopecia, so their immune response may differ from healthy people's. Once DPC sensitization occurred, TCRs above 1 in 1000 frequency showed no change. Relative to controls, expanded TCRs formed significantly more large CDR3 similarity clusters.

The chain couples TRBV5-4 to TRBJ1-6, with D hard to call. This material consisted of whole blood, taken in connection with sensitization to the hapten diphenylcyclopropenone (DPC). The clonotype comes from a woman aged 25 to 39 with alopecia areata. Some clones in this sample may be carry-over from other donors' samples. The CDR3 sequence: CASSLGGGTYNSPLHF. CDR3 coding DNA: TGTGCCAGCAGCTTGGGGGGAGGAACCTATAATTCACCCCTCCACTTT.